This T cell receptor beta chain came from a study of blood T cell repertoires in COVID-19. Overall study context: Samples representing acute and convalescent COVID-19 were sourced from the United States, Italy and Spain. The analysed material was cDNA or gDNA that came from T cells, B-cell-depleted T cells, or PBMCs.

Original processing notes: The assay estimated nucleated cells by amplifying reference gene primers. Sequencing was performed with immunoSEQ multiplex PCR; in TCRdb, only in-frame clones are kept and a portion is missing. V, J and clone size are those of that table, while D and trimming were read from the DNA. The top ten hold 0.65% to 0.8% of the sample, which has roughly 230,000 clones, approximately 86% seen once. This clone appeared a few times. Sequences were obtained from peripheral blood. This clonotype originated in a human donor in a cohort sampled during active COVID-19.

CDR3 loop: CASSPPGGGRAFF. The CDR3 bases are TGTGCCAGCTCACCCCCCGGAGGGGGCAGGGCTTTCTTT. V is TRBV18 and J is TRBJ1-1; 7 bases align to TRBD1. V was clipped by 3 bases and J by 11 bases; unmatched bases: 9. The CDR3 spans 13 residues. The V gene's germline CDR1 is KGHSH and CDR2 LQKENI.